This entry lists 7 T cell receptor beta chains sequenced from one sample in a study of cytomegalovirus exposure and HLA in healthy donors. PCR amplification relied on 60 Vbeta primers (plus 13 Jbeta primers). Repertoires were generated with immunoSEQ multiplex PCR, while TCRdb's copy carries only in-frame clones and drops some. Of fewer than 130,000 clones detected, 79% appear once; the ten largest clones hold approximately 3%. The sequencing input was PBMCs. The origin of the receptors is a woman aged 40 to 55 in good health and CMV-seronegative.

V gene TRBV9 combines with J gene TRBJ2-3; 10 bases agree with TRBD2. This CDR3 spans 14 amino acids. Trimming took 3 bases from V and 3 from J; bases not matched to a gene: 1. Looked up from germline, CDR1 is SGDLS and CDR2 is YYNGEE. The DNA for the CDR3 is TGTGCCAGCAGCGAGCGGGGGGGGACAGATACGCAGTATTTT. It yields the protein CASSERGGTDTQYF.

The genes are TRBV6-5 and TRBJ2-1; 10 bases are shared with TRBD2. CDR1 and CDR2 from the germline V gene are MNHEY and SVGAGI. The CDR3 totals 14 residues. Losses at the gene ends were 1 base for V and 7 bases for J; bases not matched to a gene: 1. CDR3 sequence reads: CASSYLLAGNEQFF. The CDR3 bases are TGTGCCAGCAGTTACTTACTAGCGGGAAATGAGCAGTTCTTC.

The chain has TRBV11-2 and TRBJ2-5; 12 bases fit TRBD2. CDR1 and CDR2 (germline): SGHAT, FQNNGV. V lost 4 bases to trimming and J lost 5 bases; unmatched junction nucleotides: 8. This CDR3 region has 16 residues. CDR3 sequence (DNA): TGTGCCAGCAGCTACGCTAGCGGGGGGGCTATGGAGACCCAGTACTTC. It codes for CASSYASGGAMETQYF.

The chain is built from TRBV11-3 and TRBJ2-7, with D unresolved. Germline V gene lookup returns CDR1 SGHNT and CDR2 YENEEA. The V and J ends lost 5 bases and 6 bases respectively, with 11 bases between them. This CDR3 has 12 residues. CDR3 nucleotide sequence: TGTGCCAGCAGCCCCGGGTCGGGCGAGCAGTACTTC. It translates to CASSPGSGEQYF. Full variable domain (missing parts from reference TRBV11-3 and TRBJ2-7): EAGVVQSPRYKIIEKKQPVAFWCNPISGHNTLYWYLQNLGQGPELLIRYENEEAVDDSQLPKDRFSAERLKGVDSTLKIQPAELGDSAVYLCASSPGSGEQYFGPGTRLTVT.

The rearrangement uses TRBV27 and TRBJ2-1; 7 nucleotides match TRBD2. This CDR3 spans 15 amino acids. Germline V lookup: CDR1 MNHEY, CDR2 SMNVEV (reference sequence). The J segment lost 8 bases and the V segment lost 2 bases, leaving 9 bases of the junction unmatched. CDR3 nucleotides: TGTGCCAGCAGTTTAGAGGGAGGGGACGTCGATGAGCAGTTCTTC. This gives the protein CASSLEGGDVDEQFF.

The gene calls are TRBV10-3 and TRBJ2-1; TRBD2 matches at 7 bases. The ends lost 9 bases at V and 9 bases at J; junction bases unmatched: 11. Germline-derived CDR1 and CDR2 are ENHRY and SYGVKD. The CDR3 totals 13 residues. In DNA, the CDR3 is TGTGCCATGGGCCCGGGCGGGAGTCTTGAGCAGTTCTTC. Amino acids: CAMGPGGSLEQFF.

The genes are TRBV4-3 and TRBJ2-2; D unclear. Trimming stripped 0 bases from V and 1 base from J, with 9 bases between. Germline-derived CDR1 and CDR2 are LGHNA and YSLEER. CDR3 size: 16 residues. The CDR3: CASSQDPSGNTGELFF. The CDR3, as DNA: TGCGCCAGCAGCCAAGATCCCTCAGGGAACACCGGGGAGCTGTTTTTT.